A single sample is the source of the 27 T cell receptor beta chains below, sequenced in a study of blood T cells in healthy people across ages. Next came a second PCR, run for roughly 6 to 11 cycles, which used a sample-barcoded 5' primer along with a J-beta primer mix. Each CDR3 protein is one row after TCRdb ran MiXCR on the 5' RACE reads. The sample yields some 800,000 distinct CDR3 sequences, around 45% seen once. The sample consisted of blood. These receptors came from a man aged 55-75 years in good health.

This clonotype appeared a few times. V gene TRBV15 combines with J gene TRBJ2-1; possibly TRBD1 or TRBD2 for D (5 bases each). The germline CDR1 and CDR2 sequences are LNHNV and YYDKDF (reference sequence). Deletions cut 0 bases from V and 3 bases from J, with 9 bases between. The CDR3 sequence is 15 residues long. DNA for the CDR3: TGTGCCACCAGCAGAGAACGGGACGGCTACAATGAGCAGTTCTTC. This translates into CATSRERDGYNEQFF. Full variable domain (rest looked up from reference TRBV15 and TRBJ2-1): DAMVIQNPRYQVTQFGKPVTLSCSQTLNHNVMYWYQQKSSQAPKLLFHYYDKDFNNEADTPDNFQSRRPNTSFCFLDIRSPGLGDTAMYLCATSRERDGYNEQFFGPGTRLTVL.

Note on this clonotype: Mismatch with germline at one junction end may stem from a read error. The chain joins TRBV5-1 to TRBJ2-7; the match to TRBD1 covers 7 bases. TRBJ2-5 matches the DNA end more closely, so the J call is doubtful. The CDR3 is made up of 15 amino acids. Per germline, CDR1 SGHRS and CDR2 YFSETQ. Here the CDR3 DNA reads TGCGCCGGCAGCAAGAGCCGACAGGGCAGGGAGACCCAGTACTTC. Its protein product is CAGSKSRQGRETQYF.

This clonotype was counted between two and nine times. The V and J genes are TRBV7-9 and TRBJ2-4; 8 bases fit TRBD2. Trimming took 8 bases from V and 8 from J; bases not matched to a gene: 8. The germline V gene encodes CDR1 SEHNR and CDR2 FQNEAQ (reference sequence). CDR3 length equals 13 residues. CDR3 sequence (DNA): TGTGCCAGCGAGCGGGGGCCGAGAGACATTCAGTACTTC. It is translated as CASERGPRDIQYF.

The chain has TRBV7-8 and TRBJ1-1; no clear D gene. The CDR3 covers 16 residues. Germline V lookup: CDR1 SGHVS, CDR2 FQNEAQ. V was clipped by 5 bases and J by 1 base, with 17 bases between them. CDR3 amino acids: CASSDDGREKNTEAFF. CDR3 bases: TGTGCCAGCAGCGACGACGGTAGAGAGAAGAACACTGAAGCTTTCTTT.

This clonotype was counted a few times. The chain uses TRBV6-6 and TRBJ2-1; D not certain. Germline assignment: CDR1 MNHNY and CDR2 SVGAGI (reference sequence). V lost 6 bases and J lost 12, with 15 bases in between. This CDR3 contains 12 residues. DNA for the CDR3: TGTGCCAGCAGCCAGGCGGCCGAAGGGCAGTTCTTC. Protein product: CASSQAAEGQFF.

This clonotype has just a few counts. The gene calls are TRBV18 and TRBJ2-1; TRBD1 is a possible D gene (6 bases). V lost 0 bases, J lost 7 bases, and 10 bases lay in between. CDR1 and CDR2 (germline): KGHSH, LQKENI. This CDR3 contains 14 residues. The CDR3 nucleotides are TGTGCCAGCTCACCACCGGGGGCCGGGAATGAGCAGTTCTTC. This encodes CASSPPGAGNEQFF.

This chain links TRBV14 with TRBJ2-4; 7 bases map to TRBD1. CDR1 is SGHDN, CDR2 FVKESK, per germline. The CDR3 loop spans 16 amino acids. J was trimmed by 2 bases and V by 1 base; bases with no gene match: 5. The CDR3 is CASSQGQGKTKNIQYF. The CDR3 DNA reads as TGTGCCAGCAGCCAAGGACAGGGTAAAACCAAAAACATTCAGTACTTC. Full variable domain (missing parts from reference TRBV14 and TRBJ2-4): EAGVTQFPSHSVIEKGQTVTLRCDPISGHDNLYWYRRVMGKEIKFLLHFVKESKQDESGMPNNRFLAERTGGTYSTLKVQPAELEDSGVYFCASSQGQGKTKNIQYFGAGTRLSVL.

Here the CDR3 reads CASSYSRTSNEQFF. The DNA for the CDR3 is TGTGCCAGCAGTTACTCGAGGACATCAAATGAGCAGTTCTTC. The chain carries TRBV6-5 and TRBJ2-1, with a tentative D call TRBD1 (5 bases). Trimming removed 0 bases from V and 7 bases from J, with 10 bases in between. CDR1 and CDR2 (germline): MNHEY, SVGAGI. The CDR3 runs to 14 residues.

This clonotype occurred a few times. The chain combines TRBV7-9 with TRBJ2-5; 8 bases are a match to TRBD2. The CDR3 is 16 residues long. V was pared by 4 bases and J by 1 base, with 8 bases of the junction left unmatched. Germline V CDR1 and CDR2: SEHNR, FQNEAQ (reference sequence). Written as DNA, the CDR3 is TGTGCCAGCAGCTCTTATGGAAGCGGGGGCCAAGAGACCCAGTACTTC. Encoded protein: CASSSYGSGGQETQYF.

V gene TRBV11-2 combines with J gene TRBJ2-3; D uncertain. The CDR3 loop spans 16 amino acids. Germline assignment: CDR1 SGHAT and CDR2 FQNNGV. The ends were cut back, 1 base at V and 0 bases at J, with 11 bases in the middle. The DNA of the CDR3 is TGTGCCAGCAGCTTAGTGACCTTGGCTAGCACAGATACGCAGTATTTT. The encoded protein is CASSLVTLASTDTQYF. Full variable domain (rest looked up from reference TRBV11-2 and TRBJ2-3): EAGVAQSPRYKIIEKRQSVAFWCNPISGHATLYWYQQILGQGPKLLIQFQNNGVVDDSQLPKDRFSAERLKGVDSTLKIQPAKLEDSAVYLCASSLVTLASTDTQYFGPGTRLTVL.

This chain joins TRBV27 and TRBJ2-5, with D uncertain. The CDR3 is 12 amino acids. From germline, CDR1 is MNHEY and CDR2 SMNVEV (reference sequence). Trimming stripped 8 bases from V and 1 base from J, with 8 bases between. Here the CDR3 reads CASGWGQETQYF. In nucleotides, the CDR3 is TGTGCCAGCGGTTGGGGCCAAGAGACCCAGTACTTC.

The chain joins TRBV20-1 to TRBJ2-2, with 10 bases fitting TRBD1. This CDR3 has 14 amino acids. The germline gives CDR1 DFQATT, CDR2 SNEGSKA (reference sequence). J gave up 1 base and V 6 bases, and 2 bases lay outside the gene matches. In DNA, the CDR3 is TGCAGTGCCAGGACAGGGGGGAACACCGGGGAGCTGTTTTTT. Translating gives CSARTGGNTGELFF.

This clonotype has just a few counts. The rearrangement uses TRBV7-9 and TRBJ2-5; 7 bases agree with TRBD1. The CDR3 covers 14 residues. J was trimmed by 5 bases and V by 5 bases; bases with no gene match: 8. Germline CDR1 SEHNR, CDR2 FQNEAQ (reference sequence). The CDR3 DNA is TGTGCCAGCAGCGTAGGACAGGCGCTTGAGACCCAGTACTTC. Encoded protein: CASSVGQALETQYF.

The chain uses TRBV7-2 and TRBJ2-1; D gene uncertain. Germline assignment: CDR1 SGHTA and CDR2 FQGNSA. The V end lost 4 bases, the J end lost 8 bases, and 18 bases lay between the germline ends. This CDR3 region has 15 residues. DNA of the CDR3: TGTGCCAGCAGCTCAGACGTACCTCCGTATGATGAGCAGTTCTTC. Its protein product is CASSSDVPPYDEQFF.

The chain joins TRBV20-1 to TRBJ2-1; D perhaps matches TRBD2 (5 bases). The CDR3 consists of 18 residues. V shed 6 bases and J shed 4 bases, with 28 bases lying between them. Germline assignment: CDR1 DFQATT and CDR2 SNEGSKA (reference sequence). The CDR3 DNA reads as TGCAGTGCCTATCGTTGGTCGGGAAAATCGAGGACTTACAATGAGCAGTTCTTC. It translates to CSAYRWSGKSRTYNEQFF.

Of note for this clonotype: The junction and the germline gene differ at one end; a read error may be behind it. The chain uses TRBV7-7 and TRBJ2-3, with 7 bases that match TRBD2. Germline V gives CDR1 SSHAT, CDR2 FNYEAQ (reference sequence). The CDR3 totals 15 residues. CDR3 sequence reads: CASSSGLVGTDTQYF. CDR3 sequence (DNA): TGTGCTAGCAGCTCTGGACTAGTCGGGACAGATACGCAGTATTTT. The variable domain in full, with the rest retrieved from reference TRBV7-7 and TRBJ2-3, is GAGVSQSPRYKVTKRGQDVTLRCDPISSHATLYWYQQALGQGPEFLTYFNYEAQPDKSGLPSDRFSAERPEGSISTLTIQRTEQRDSAMYRCASSSGLVGTDTQYFGPGTRLTVL.

V and J are TRBV27 and TRBJ1-1; 7 nucleotides line up with TRBD1. This CDR3 spans 15 amino acids. V lost 5 bases, J lost 0 bases, and 6 bases stayed unmatched. CDR1 and CDR2 from the germline V gene are MNHEY and SMNVEV (reference sequence). The CDR3: CASSPTGQLNTEAFF. The CDR3, as DNA: TGTGCCAGCAGTCCTACGGGACAGCTGAACACTGAAGCTTTCTTT.

Worth noting for this clonotype: The junction and the germline gene differ at one end; a read error may be behind it. This chain uses TRBV7-3 with TRBJ2-1; a weak D match, TRBD1 (5 bases). The CDR3 is made up of 14 amino acids. Germline CDR1 reads SGHTA; CDR2 reads FQGTGA. This CDR3 reads CTSSLRGSHNEQFF. CDR3 nucleotides: TGTACCAGCAGCTTAAGGGGCTCCCACAATGAGCAGTTCTTC.

The chain joins TRBV7-2 to TRBJ2-1, with 12 bases fitting TRBD2. This CDR3 has 19 amino acids. The V gene end was trimmed by 7 bases and the J gene end by 7 bases; junction bases not matched to a gene: 20. Germline CDR1 and CDR2: SGHTA and FQGNSA. The CDR3 sequence is CASTNRVASGGAIRNEQFF. CDR3 DNA sequence: TGTGCCAGCACTAACCGGGTGGCTAGCGGGGGGGCCATTAGAAATGAGCAGTTCTTC.

The chain is built from TRBV29-1 and TRBJ2-7, with a possible D match to TRBD1 (5 bases). The CDR3 covers 13 residues. V lost 3 bases and J lost 0, with 9 bases in between. Per the germline V gene, CDR1 is SQVTM and CDR2 is ANQGSEA. CDR3 nucleotide sequence: TGCAGCGTTGAGTCAGGGTACTCCTACGAGCAGTACTTC. As protein: CSVESGYSYEQYF.

In its sample, this clonotype was seen a few times. The chain recombines TRBV6-2 or TRBV6-3 with TRBJ2-5; a weak D match, TRBD1 (5 bases). This CDR3 contains 15 residues. Trimming shortened V by 7 bases and J by 0 bases, and 15 bases separated the two germline ends. Germline CDR1 and CDR2: MNHEY and SVGEGT. The CDR3 DNA reads as TGTGCCAGCACCAAGGGTACAGGTAACCAAGAGACCCAGTACTTC. Residues: CASTKGTGNQETQYF.

The chain joins TRBV12-3 or TRBV12-4 to TRBJ1-2, with no clear D. CDR3 length: 14 amino acids. V lost 4 bases, J lost 7 bases, and 16 bases lay in between. The CDR3 reads CASSSYGGGFGYTF. DNA for the CDR3: TGTGCCAGCAGTTCTTACGGAGGCGGGTTTGGCTACACCTTC.

The rearrangement uses TRBV6-6 and TRBJ2-7, with D perhaps matching TRBD1 (7 bases). V dropped 5 bases and J dropped 0 bases, with 20 bases sitting between them. Germline lookup yields CDR1 MNHNY and CDR2 SVGAGI (reference sequence). The CDR3 extends over 17 amino acids. The chain's CDR3 is CASSPGGLKGASYEQYF. CDR3 coding DNA: TGTGCCAGCAGTCCCGGGGGTCTGAAGGGGGCCTCCTACGAGCAGTACTTC.

V and J are TRBV12-3 or TRBV12-4 and TRBJ2-2; TRBD1 aligns across 8 bases. The CDR3 runs 17 residues. J was trimmed by 3 bases and V by 8 bases; bases with no gene match: 14. CDR3 sequence (DNA): TGTGCCAGCGACAACTCGGGCCAGGGGGCTTACACCGGGGAGCTGTTTTTT. This gives the protein CASDNSGQGAYTGELFF.

In its sample, this clonotype was seen a few times. The rearrangement links TRBV5-1 to TRBJ2-3; D is possibly TRBD2 (6 bases). The CDR3 runs to 18 residues. V was clipped by 4 bases and J by 0 bases, with 21 bases between them. Germline CDR1 SGHRS, CDR2 YFSETQ. CDR3 protein: CASSGGGGPRASTDTQYF. The CDR3 DNA is TGCGCCAGCAGCGGGGGTGGAGGGCCCAGGGCGAGCACAGATACGCAGTATTTT.

The chain has TRBV2 and TRBJ2-4; no reliable D call. The end of the DNA aligns better with TRBJ2-7, so the J call may be wrong. The CDR3 has 11 residues. The germline V gene has CDR1 SNHLY and CDR2 FYNNEI. The CDR3 DNA reads as TGTGCCAGCAGCGCCCAGTCCGAGCAGTACTTC. Residues: CASSAQSEQYF.

V usage is TRBV20-1 and J usage is TRBJ1-2; 9 bases line up with TRBD1. The CDR3 is 15 amino acids. Germline CDR1 and CDR2: DFQATT and SNEGSKA (reference sequence). Trimming removed 5 bases from V and 1 base from J; junction bases left unmatched: 8. The CDR3 bases are TGCAGTGCTTCGGGGACAGGGCCTCTTAACTATGGCTACACCTTC. This sequence encodes CSASGTGPLNYGYTF.